This T cell receptor beta chain was found in a study of T cell repertoires in cytomegalovirus infection. Turning to the study itself: Public TCR beta signatures marked donors with CMV infection and the matching HLA.

TCRdb re-called the reads through MiXCR, storing one row per CDR3 protein. The sample has 450,000 to 550,000 distinct CDR3 sequences; about 17% are singletons. This clonotype was detected a few times. The sequence was obtained from a human donor in good health (CMV status not recorded). Some clones in this sample may be carry-over from other donors' samples. Sample: CD8+ T cells from PBMCs.

CDR3 region: CATSVRQGVNQPQHF. The CDR3 nucleotides are TGTGCCACCAGCGTGAGACAGGGTGTCAATCAGCCCCAGCATTTT. The chain recombines TRBV15 with TRBJ1-5, with 7 bases that match TRBD1. The CDR3 spans 15 residues. After removal of 5 bases from V and 3 bases from J, the junction contained 7 bases not matched to a gene. CDR1 and CDR2 from the germline V gene are LNHNV and YYDKDF (reference sequence).